This TCR beta chain was sequenced for a study of T cell clonality in common variable immunodeficiency. Study-level points and caveats: The cause of increased CVID clonality remains unclear without subpopulation sequencing. CVID subjects showed higher TCRbeta clonality than healthy controls. Patient heterogeneity in the CVID cohort limited correlations between repertoire features and clinical complications. Fewer deletions and N-nucleotide insertions were reportedly seen in common variable immunodeficiency TCR beta sequences.

The germline gives CDR1 SGHRS, CDR2 YFSETQ. The V and J ends lost 4 bases and 7 bases, in that order; junction bases with no gene match: 7. This CDR3 is built from 15 residues. This clone showed up many times. No antigen is known for it. Sequencing ends 3 residues short of the CDR3 end; the germline J gene provides the rest. The data were produced by immunoSEQ multiplex PCR, yet TCRdb's version contains in-frame clones alone and is incomplete. The sample holds about 42,000 clones, and no clone turns up only once. Material: peripheral blood mononuclear cells. J is TRBJ1-5 and V is TRBV5-1, with TRBD1 identical over 11 bases. This clonotype was obtained from a person aged 18 to 75 in good health. CDR3 DNA, as far as it was read: TGCGCCAGCAGCCTCGGACAGGGGGCTAACCAGCCC. Its protein product is CASSLGQGANQP. The entire CDR3 protein reads CASSLGQGANQPQHF.